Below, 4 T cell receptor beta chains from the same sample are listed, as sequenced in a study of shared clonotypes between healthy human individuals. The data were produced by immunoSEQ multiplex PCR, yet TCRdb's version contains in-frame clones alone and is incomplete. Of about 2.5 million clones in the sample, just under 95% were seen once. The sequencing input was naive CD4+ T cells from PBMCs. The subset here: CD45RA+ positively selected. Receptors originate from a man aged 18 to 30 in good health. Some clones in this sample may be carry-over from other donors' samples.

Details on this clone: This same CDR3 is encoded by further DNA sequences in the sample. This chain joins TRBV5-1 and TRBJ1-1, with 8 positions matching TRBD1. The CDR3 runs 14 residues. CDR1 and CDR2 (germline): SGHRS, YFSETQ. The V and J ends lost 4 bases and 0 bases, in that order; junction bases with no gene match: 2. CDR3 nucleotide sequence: TGCGCCAGCAGCGTACAGGGGGTGAACACTGAAGCTTTCTTT. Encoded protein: CASSVQGVNTEAFF.

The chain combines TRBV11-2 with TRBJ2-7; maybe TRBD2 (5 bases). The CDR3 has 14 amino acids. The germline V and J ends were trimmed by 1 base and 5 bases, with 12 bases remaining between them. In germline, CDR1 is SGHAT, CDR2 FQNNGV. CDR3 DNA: TGTGCCAGCAGCTTAGTCTTTCAGGAGGACGAGCAGTACTTC. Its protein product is CASSLVFQEDEQYF.

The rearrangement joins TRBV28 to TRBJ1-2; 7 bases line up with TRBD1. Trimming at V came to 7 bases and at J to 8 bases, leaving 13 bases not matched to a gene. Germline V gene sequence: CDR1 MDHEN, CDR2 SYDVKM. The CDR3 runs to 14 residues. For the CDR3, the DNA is TGTGCCAGCATGACAGGGCTGAATCTCCGGGGCTACACCTTC. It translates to CASMTGLNLRGYTF.

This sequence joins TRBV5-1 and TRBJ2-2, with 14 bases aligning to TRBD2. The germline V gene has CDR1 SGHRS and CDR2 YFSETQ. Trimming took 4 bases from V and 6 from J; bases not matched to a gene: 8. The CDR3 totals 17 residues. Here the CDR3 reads CASSRGLAGALPGELFF. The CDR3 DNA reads TGCGCCAGCAGCCGGGGACTAGCGGGAGCACTACCCGGGGAGCTGTTTTTT.